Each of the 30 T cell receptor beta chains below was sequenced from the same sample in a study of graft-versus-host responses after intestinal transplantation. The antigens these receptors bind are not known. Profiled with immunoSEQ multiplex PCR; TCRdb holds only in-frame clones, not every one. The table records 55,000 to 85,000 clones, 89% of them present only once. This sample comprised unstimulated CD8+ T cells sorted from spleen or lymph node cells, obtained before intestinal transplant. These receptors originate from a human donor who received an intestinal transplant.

The CDR3 region is CASSARLQDNQPQHF. The CDR3, as DNA: TGTGCCAGCAGTGCACGTCTACAGGACAATCAGCCCCAGCATTTT. The chain uses TRBV6-1 and TRBJ1-5, with a tentative D call TRBD1 (5 bases). The CDR3 spans 15 residues. Trimming removed 4 bases from V and 3 bases from J, with 13 bases in between. CDR1 is MNHNS, CDR2 SASEGT, per germline.

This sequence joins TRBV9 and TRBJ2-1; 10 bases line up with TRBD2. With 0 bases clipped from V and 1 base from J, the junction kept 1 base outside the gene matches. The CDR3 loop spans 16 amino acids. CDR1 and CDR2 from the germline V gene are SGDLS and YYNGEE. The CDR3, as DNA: TGTGCCAGCAGCGTAGAGCGGGAGGGTTCCTACAATGAGCAGTTCTTC. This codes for CASSVEREGSYNEQFF. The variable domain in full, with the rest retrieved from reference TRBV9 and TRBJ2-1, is DSGVTQTPKHLITATGQRVTLRCSPRSGDLSVYWYQQSLDQGLQFLIQYYNGEERAKGNILERFSAQQFPDLHSELNLSSLELGDSALYFCASSVEREGSYNEQFFGPGTRLTVL.

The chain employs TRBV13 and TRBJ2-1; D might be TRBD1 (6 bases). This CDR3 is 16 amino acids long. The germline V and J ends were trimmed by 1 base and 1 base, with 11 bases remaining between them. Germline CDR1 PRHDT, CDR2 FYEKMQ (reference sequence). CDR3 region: CASSLVGALSYNEQFF. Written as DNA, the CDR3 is TGTGCCAGCAGCTTAGTGGGGGCGCTGTCCTACAATGAGCAGTTCTTC.

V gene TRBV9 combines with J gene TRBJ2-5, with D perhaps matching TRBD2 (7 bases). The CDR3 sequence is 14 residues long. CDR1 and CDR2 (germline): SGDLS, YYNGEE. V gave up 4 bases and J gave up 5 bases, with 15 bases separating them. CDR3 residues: CASSLGGGMETQYF. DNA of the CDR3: TGTGCCAGCAGCTTAGGGGGGGGCATGGAGACCCAGTACTTC.

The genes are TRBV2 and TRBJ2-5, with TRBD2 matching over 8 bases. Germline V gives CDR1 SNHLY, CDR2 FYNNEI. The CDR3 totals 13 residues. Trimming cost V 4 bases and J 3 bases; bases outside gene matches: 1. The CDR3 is CASSAGGEETQYF. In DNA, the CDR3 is TGTGCCAGCAGTGCGGGGGGGGAAGAGACCCAGTACTTC.

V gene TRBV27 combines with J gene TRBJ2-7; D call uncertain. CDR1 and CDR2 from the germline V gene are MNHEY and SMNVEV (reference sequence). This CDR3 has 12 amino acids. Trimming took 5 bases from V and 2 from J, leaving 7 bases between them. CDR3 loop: CASSMTPYEQYF. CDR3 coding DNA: TGTGCCAGCAGTATGACACCCTACGAGCAGTACTTC.

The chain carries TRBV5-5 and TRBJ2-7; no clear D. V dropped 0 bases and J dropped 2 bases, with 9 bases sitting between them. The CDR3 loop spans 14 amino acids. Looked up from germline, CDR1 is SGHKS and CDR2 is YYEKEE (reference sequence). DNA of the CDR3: TGTGCCAGCAGCTTGGGTCAGTCAACCTACGAGCAGTACTTC. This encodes CASSLGQSTYEQYF.

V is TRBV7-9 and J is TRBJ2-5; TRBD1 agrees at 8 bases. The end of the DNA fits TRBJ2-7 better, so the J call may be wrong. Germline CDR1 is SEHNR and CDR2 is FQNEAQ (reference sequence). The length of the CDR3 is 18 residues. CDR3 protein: CASSLSYVTGESSYEQYF. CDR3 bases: TGTGCCAGCAGCCTCTCTTACGTGACAGGGGAAAGCTCCTACGAGCAGTACTTC.

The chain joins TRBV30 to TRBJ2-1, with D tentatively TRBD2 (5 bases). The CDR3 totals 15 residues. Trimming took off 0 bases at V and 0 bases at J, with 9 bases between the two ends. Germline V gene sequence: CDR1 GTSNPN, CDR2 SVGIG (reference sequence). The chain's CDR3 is CAWSVRGSSYNEQFF. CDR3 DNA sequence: TGTGCCTGGAGTGTACGGGGAAGCTCCTACAATGAGCAGTTCTTC. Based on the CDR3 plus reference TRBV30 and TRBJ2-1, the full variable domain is SQTIHQWPATLVQPVGSPLSLECTVEGTSNPNLYWYRQAAGRGLQLLFYSVGIGQISSEVPQNLSASRPQDRQFILSSKKLLLSDSGFYLCAWSVRGSSYNEQFFGPGTRLTVL.

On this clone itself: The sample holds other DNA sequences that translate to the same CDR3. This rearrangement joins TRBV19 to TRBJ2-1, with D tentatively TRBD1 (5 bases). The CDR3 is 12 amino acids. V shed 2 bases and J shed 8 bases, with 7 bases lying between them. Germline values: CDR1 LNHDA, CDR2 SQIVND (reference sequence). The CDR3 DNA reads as TGTGCCAGTAGTATAAGGGGTGATGAGCAGTTCTTC. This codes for CASSIRGDEQFF. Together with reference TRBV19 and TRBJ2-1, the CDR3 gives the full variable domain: DGGITQSPKYLFRKEGQNVTLSCEQNLNHDAMYWYRQDPGQGLRLIYYSQIVNDFQKGDIAEGYSVSREKKESFPLTVTSAQKNPTAFYLCASSIRGDEQFFGPGTRLTVL.

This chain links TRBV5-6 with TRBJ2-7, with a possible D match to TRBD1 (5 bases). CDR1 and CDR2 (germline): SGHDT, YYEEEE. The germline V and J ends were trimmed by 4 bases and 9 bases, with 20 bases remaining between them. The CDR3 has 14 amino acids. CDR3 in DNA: TGTGCCAGCAGCCTTGGACGCCAGGGCCGGTGGCAGTACTTC. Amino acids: CASSLGRQGRWQYF.

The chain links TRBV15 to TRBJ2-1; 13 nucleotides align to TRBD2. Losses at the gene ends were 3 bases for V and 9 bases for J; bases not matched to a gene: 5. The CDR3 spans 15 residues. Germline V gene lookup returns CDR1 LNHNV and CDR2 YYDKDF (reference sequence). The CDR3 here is CATSRRTSGGGEQFF. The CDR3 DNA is TGTGCCACCAGCAGGCGGACTAGCGGGGGAGGTGAGCAGTTCTTC.

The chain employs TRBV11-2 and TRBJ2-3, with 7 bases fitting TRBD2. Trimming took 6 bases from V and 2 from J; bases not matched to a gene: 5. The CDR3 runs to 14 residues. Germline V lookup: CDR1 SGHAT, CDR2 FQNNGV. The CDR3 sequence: CASRGREHTDTQYF. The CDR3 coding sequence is TGTGCCAGCAGAGGGAGGGAACACACAGATACGCAGTATTTT. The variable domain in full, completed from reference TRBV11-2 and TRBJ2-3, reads EAGVAQSPRYKIIEKRQSVAFWCNPISGHATLYWYQQILGQGPKLLIQFQNNGVVDDSQLPKDRFSAERLKGVDSTLKIQPAKLEDSAVYLCASRGREHTDTQYFGPGTRLTVL.

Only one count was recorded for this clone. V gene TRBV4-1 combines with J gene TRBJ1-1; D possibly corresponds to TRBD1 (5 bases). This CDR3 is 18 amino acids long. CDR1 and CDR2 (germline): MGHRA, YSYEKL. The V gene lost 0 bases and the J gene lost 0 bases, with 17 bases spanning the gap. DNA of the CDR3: TGCGCCAGCAGCCAAGAGGCTCTGTCGACAGAGATGAACACTGAAGCTTTCTTT. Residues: CASSQEALSTEMNTEAFF.

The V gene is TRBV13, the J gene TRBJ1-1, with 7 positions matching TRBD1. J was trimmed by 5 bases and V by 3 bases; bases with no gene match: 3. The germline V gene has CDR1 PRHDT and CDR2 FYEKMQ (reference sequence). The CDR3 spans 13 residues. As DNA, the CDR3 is TGTGCCAGCAGCTTCGACAGGGAGACTGAAGCTTTCTTT. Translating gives CASSFDRETEAFF.

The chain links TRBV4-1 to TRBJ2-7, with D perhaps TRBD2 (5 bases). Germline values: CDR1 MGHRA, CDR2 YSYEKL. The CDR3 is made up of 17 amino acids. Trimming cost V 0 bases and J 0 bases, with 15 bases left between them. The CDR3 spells CASSQELAGVSSYEQYF. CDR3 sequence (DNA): TGCGCCAGCAGCCAAGAGTTGGCCGGGGTGAGCTCCTACGAGCAGTACTTC.

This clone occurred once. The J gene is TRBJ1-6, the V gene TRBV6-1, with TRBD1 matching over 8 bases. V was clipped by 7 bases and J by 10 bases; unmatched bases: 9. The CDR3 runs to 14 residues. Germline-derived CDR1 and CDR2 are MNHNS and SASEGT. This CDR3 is CASIPTGDTSPLHF. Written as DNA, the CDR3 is TGTGCCAGCATCCCGACAGGGGACACGTCACCCCTCCACTTT.

The CDR3 nucleotides are TGTGCCAGCAGCTTCCAGATGAACACTGAAGCTTTCTTT. Translated: CASSFQMNTEAFF. V gene TRBV7-8 combines with J gene TRBJ1-1; D gene uncertain. The CDR3 has 13 amino acids. V gave up 3 bases and J gave up 0 bases, with 5 bases separating them. Per the germline V gene, CDR1 is SGHVS and CDR2 is FQNEAQ.

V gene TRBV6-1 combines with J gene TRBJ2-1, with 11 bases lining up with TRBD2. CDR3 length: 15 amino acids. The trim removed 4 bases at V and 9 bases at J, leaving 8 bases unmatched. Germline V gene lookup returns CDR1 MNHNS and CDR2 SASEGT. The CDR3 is CASSALAGGYVEQFF. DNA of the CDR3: TGTGCCAGCAGTGCCCTAGCGGGGGGCTACGTTGAGCAGTTCTTC.

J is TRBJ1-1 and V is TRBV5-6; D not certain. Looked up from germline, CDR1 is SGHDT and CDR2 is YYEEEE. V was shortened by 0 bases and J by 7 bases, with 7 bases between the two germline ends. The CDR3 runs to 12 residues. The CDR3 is CASSLVRGEAFF. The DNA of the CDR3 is TGTGCCAGCAGCTTGGTTCGCGGTGAAGCTTTCTTT.

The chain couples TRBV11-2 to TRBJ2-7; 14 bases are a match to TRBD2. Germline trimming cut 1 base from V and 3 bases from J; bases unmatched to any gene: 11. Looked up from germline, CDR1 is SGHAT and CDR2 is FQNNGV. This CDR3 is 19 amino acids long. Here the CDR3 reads CASSLGRLAGGPLGYEQYF. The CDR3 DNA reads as TGTGCCAGCAGCTTAGGCCGACTAGCGGGAGGGCCTCTGGGCTACGAGCAGTACTTC. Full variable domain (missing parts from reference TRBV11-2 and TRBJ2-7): EAGVAQSPRYKIIEKRQSVAFWCNPISGHATLYWYQQILGQGPKLLIQFQNNGVVDDSQLPKDRFSAERLKGVDSTLKIQPAKLEDSAVYLCASSLGRLAGGPLGYEQYFGPGTRLTVT.

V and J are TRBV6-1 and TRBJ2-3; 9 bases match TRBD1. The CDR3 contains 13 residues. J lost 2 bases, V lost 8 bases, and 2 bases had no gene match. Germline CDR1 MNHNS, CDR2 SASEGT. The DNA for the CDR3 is TGTGCCAGCCGGGACAGGGACACAGATACGCAGTATTTT. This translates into CASRDRDTDTQYF.

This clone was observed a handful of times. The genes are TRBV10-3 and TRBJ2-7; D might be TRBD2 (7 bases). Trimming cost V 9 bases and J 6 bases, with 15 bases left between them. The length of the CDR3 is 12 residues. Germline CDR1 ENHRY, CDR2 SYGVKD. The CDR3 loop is CAIREGEGEQYF. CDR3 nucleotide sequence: TGTGCCATTCGTGAGGGGGAGGGCGAGCAGTACTTC.

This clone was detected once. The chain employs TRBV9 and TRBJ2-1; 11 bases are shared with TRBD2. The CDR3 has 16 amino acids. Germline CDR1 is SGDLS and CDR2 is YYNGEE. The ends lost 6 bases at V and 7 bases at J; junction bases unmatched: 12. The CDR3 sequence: CASTPLVAGGWNEQFF. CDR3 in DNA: TGTGCCAGCACCCCCCTTGTAGCGGGAGGGTGGAATGAGCAGTTCTTC.

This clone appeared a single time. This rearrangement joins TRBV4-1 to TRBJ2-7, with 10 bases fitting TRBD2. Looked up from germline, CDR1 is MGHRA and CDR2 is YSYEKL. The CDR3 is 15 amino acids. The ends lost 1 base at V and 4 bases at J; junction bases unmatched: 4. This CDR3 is CASSQASGSLYEQYF. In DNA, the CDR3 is TGCGCCAGCAGCCAAGCTAGCGGGAGCCTTTACGAGCAGTACTTC.

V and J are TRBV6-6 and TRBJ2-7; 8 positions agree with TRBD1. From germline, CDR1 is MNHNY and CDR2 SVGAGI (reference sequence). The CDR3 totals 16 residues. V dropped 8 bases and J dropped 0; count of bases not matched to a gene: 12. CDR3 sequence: CASGGTTGGASYEQYF. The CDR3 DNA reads TGTGCCAGCGGCGGGACCACAGGGGGTGCCTCCTACGAGCAGTACTTC.

CDR3 nucleotides: TGTGCCAGGGGGGGGAGGGACAATCAGCCCCAGCATTTT. It codes for CARGGRDNQPQHF. V gene TRBV2 combines with J gene TRBJ1-5; a weak D match, TRBD1 (5 bases). Between the trimmed V and J ends, which lost 9 bases and 3 bases, there was a span of 12 bases. The CDR3 extends over 13 amino acids. Germline V gene lookup returns CDR1 SNHLY and CDR2 FYNNEI.

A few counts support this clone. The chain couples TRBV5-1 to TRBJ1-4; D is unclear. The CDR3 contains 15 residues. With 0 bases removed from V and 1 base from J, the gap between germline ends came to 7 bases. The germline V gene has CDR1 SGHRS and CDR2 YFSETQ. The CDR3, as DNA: TGCGCCAGCAGCTTGGGGGCAGAAACTAATGAAAAACTGTTTTTT. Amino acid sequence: CASSLGAETNEKLFF.

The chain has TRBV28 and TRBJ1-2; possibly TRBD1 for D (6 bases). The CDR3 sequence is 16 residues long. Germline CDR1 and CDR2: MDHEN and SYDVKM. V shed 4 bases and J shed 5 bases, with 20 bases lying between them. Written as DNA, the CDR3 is TGTGCCAGCAGTTACCACAGGGTTTTGGGCCTATATGGCTACACCTTC. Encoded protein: CASSYHRVLGLYGYTF.

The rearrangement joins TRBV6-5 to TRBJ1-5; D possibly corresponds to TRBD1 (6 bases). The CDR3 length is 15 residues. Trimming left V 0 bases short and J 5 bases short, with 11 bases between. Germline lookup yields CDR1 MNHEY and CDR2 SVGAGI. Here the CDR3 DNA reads TGTGCCAGCAGTTACTCGTGGGCAGGGGATCAGCCCCAGCATTTT. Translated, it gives CASSYSWAGDQPQHF.